A selection of T cell receptor beta chains follows, all from one sample in a study of blood T cell repertoires in COVID-19. Measured with immunoSEQ multiplex PCR; TCRdb has only the in-frame clones, and not every one. Seen here are about 52,000 clones, 75% to 90% observed once, and the top ten hold roughly 15%. The material sequenced was peripheral blood. The receptors here all came from a human donor in a cohort sampled during active COVID-19. CDR3s include the opening cysteine and the closing phenylalanine or tryptophan. The order of the fields is V gene, D gene, CDR3 length, J gene, clone size, CDR3 DNA, CDR3 protein. D genes are given only for firm matches. Size is omitted from some rows. Given values are once, few, many or a class for expanded clones.

TRBV19	NA	13	TRBJ2-2	NA	TGTGCCAGTCGGAGCGGGAACACCGGGGAGCTGTTTTTT	CASRSGNTGELFF
TRBV6-5	TRBD2	15	TRBJ2-1	NA	TGTGCCAGCAGTTCTCCTTCTAGCGGATCCAATGAGCAGTTCTTC	CASSSPSSGSNEQFF
TRBV5-4	TRBD1	16	TRBJ1-1	NA	TGTGCCAGCAGCCCGAGTCCCGACAGGGGGTCTACTGAAGCTTTCTTT	CASSPSPDRGSTEAFF
TRBV5-1	TRBD2	14	TRBJ2-3	NA	TGCGCCAGCAGCTGGGAGGGTCTCAGAGATACGCAGTATTTT	CASSWEGLRDTQYF
TRBV3-1/TRBV3-2	NA	13	TRBJ1-5	once	TGTGCCAGCAGCCAAGATATTATTCAGCCCCAGCATTTT	CASSQDIIQPQHF
TRBV30	TRBD2	17	TRBJ2-2	NA	TGTGCCTGGAGTATAATCACACTAGCGGGAGGGGTCGGGGAGCTGTTTTTT	CAWSIITLAGGVGELFF
TRBV28	NA	15	TRBJ1-5	NA	TGTGCCAGCAGTTTAAGTAGTCAGGGGAATCAGCCCCAGCATTTT	CASSLSSQGNQPQHF
TRBV10-1	TRBD1	16	TRBJ2-5	NA	TGCGCCAGCAGTGAGAGTCGGACAGGGGATCGGGAGACCCAGTACTTC	CASSESRTGDRETQYF
TRBV4-1	TRBD1	13	TRBJ1-4	NA	TGCGCCAGCAGCGAGGGACAGAATGAAAAACTGTTTTTT	CASSEGQNEKLFF
TRBV5-5	NA	17	TRBJ2-5	NA	TGTGCCAGCAGCCCTAACCCCCGCTACAGTGGTGGAGAGACCCAGTACTTC	CASSPNPRYSGGETQYF
TRBV20-1	TRBD2	14	TRBJ2-7	once	TGCAGTGCTAGTATTCCGGGGGGGCGTCGGGAGCAGTACTTC	CSASIPGGRREQYF
TRBV3-1/TRBV3-2	NA	15	TRBJ1-6	once	TGTGCCAGCAGCCAAGAGGCAGGGATCATTTCACCCCTCCACTTT	CASSQEAGIISPLHF
TRBV2	NA	13	TRBJ2-2	NA	TGTGCCAGCAACAGACAGATTTCCGGGGAGCTGTTTTTT	CASNRQISGELFF
TRBV6-5	TRBD2	15	TRBJ2-1	NA	TGTGCCAGCAGGCGGGGACTAGCGGGATTCAATGAGCAGTTCTTC	CASRRGLAGFNEQFF
TRBV27	TRBD1	13	TRBJ1-2	NA	TGTGCCAGCAGTTTCGGACAGGCCTATGGCTACACCTTC	CASSFGQAYGYTF
TRBV19	NA	15	TRBJ2-1	NA	TGTGCCAGTAGTATCCAAATCGAGGTGCGTCATGAGCAGTTCTTC	CASSIQIEVRHEQFF
TRBV25-1	NA	12	TRBJ2-3	NA	TGTGCCAGCAGATCCTCGTCAGATACGCAGTATTTT	CASRSSSDTQYF
TRBV5-4	TRBD1	15	TRBJ2-7	NA	TGTGCCAGCAGCAGCCGGGACAGGGGGCTTGGCGAGCAGTACTTC	CASSSRDRGLGEQYF
TRBV10-2	NA	13	TRBJ1-1	NA	TGCGCCAGCAGTAGTAGGGGGGGCACTGAAGCTTTCTTT	CASSSRGGTEAFF
TRBV28	NA	15	TRBJ1-2	NA	TGTGCCAGCATGGGCAGCGGGCCGGCTAACTATGGCTACACCTTC	CASMGSGPANYGYTF
TRBV28	NA	12	TRBJ1-6	few	TGTGCCAGCAGGAGGGTTAATTCACCCCTCCACTTT	CASRRVNSPLHF
TRBV19	TRBD2	17	TRBJ2-3	NA	TGTGCCAGTAGTAGTCGTGTACTAGCGGGAGGAGCAGATACGCAGTATTTT	CASSSRVLAGGADTQYF
TRBV24-1	TRBD2	16	TRBJ2-3	NA	TGTGCCACCAGTGAACCAGCGGGGGGGCCCACAGATACGCAGTATTTT	CATSEPAGGPTDTQYF
TRBV6-4	TRBD1	14	TRBJ2-1	NA	TGTGCCAGCAGGAAAAAACAGGGGGCAGGGGAGCAGTTCTTC	CASRKKQGAGEQFF